This T cell receptor (beta chain) is from a study of graft-versus-host responses after intestinal transplantation. Background on the study: Grafts were multivisceral, liver-intestinal, or isolated intestinal. Study findings and constraints: GvH clonotypes were identified within recipient marrow, with a subset emerging first in ileum or blood. Early post-transplant falls in HvG clones accompanied the peak levels of circulating GvH clones.

This CDR3 region has 16 residues. V was cut by 3 bases and J by 5 bases, with 14 bases left in between. Germline CDR1 is SEHNR and CDR2 is FQNEAQ (reference sequence). Libraries were prepared by immunoSEQ multiplex PCR; TCRdb keeps only in-frame clonotypes and omits some of them. The table has some 41,000 clones, roughly 95% seen once; the top ten hold 0.45% to 0.65%. Note on this clone: The target antigen is unknown.

This TCR came from a human donor who was the organ donor for an intestinal transplant. The material was unstimulated CD8+ T cells sorted from spleen or lymph node cells, obtained before transplant. The chain is built from TRBV7-9 and TRBJ1-6, with unresolved D. The CDR3 reads CASSFPNLTHNSPLHF. CDR3 in DNA: TGTGCCAGCAGCTTTCCAAACCTTACTCATAATTCACCCCTCCACTTT.